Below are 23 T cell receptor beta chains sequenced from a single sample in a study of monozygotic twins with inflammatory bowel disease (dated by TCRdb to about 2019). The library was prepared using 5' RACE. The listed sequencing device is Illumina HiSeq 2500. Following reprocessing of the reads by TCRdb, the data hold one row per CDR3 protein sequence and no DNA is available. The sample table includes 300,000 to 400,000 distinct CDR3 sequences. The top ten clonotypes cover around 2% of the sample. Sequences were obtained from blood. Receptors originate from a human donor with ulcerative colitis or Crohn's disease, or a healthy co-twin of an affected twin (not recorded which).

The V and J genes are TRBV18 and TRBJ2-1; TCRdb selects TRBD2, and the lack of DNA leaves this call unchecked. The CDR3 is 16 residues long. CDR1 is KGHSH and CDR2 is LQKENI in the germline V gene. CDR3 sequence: CASSPYLAVNYNEQFF.

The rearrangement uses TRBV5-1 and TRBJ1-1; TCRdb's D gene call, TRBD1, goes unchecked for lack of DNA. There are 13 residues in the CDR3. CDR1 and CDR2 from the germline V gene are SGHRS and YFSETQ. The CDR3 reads CASGQAYNTEAFF.

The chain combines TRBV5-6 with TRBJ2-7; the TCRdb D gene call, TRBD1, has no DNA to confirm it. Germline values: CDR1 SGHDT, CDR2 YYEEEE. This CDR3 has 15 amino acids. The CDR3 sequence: CASSLGTAFRYEQYF.

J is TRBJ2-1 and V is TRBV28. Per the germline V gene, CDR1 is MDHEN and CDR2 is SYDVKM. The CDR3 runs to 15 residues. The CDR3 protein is CASSLTDSSYNEQFF.

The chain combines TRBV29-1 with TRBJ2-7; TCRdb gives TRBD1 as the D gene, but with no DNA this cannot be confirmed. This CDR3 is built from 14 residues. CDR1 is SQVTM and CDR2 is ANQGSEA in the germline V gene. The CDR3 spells CSVEVRDSAYEQYF.

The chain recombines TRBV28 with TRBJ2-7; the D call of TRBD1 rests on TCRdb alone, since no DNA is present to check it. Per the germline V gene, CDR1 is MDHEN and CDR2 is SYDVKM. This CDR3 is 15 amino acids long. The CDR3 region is CASRYAGTGFHEQYF.

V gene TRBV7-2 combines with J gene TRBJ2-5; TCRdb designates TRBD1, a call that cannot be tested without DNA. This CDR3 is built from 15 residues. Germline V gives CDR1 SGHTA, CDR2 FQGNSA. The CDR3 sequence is CASSPGQARQETQYF.

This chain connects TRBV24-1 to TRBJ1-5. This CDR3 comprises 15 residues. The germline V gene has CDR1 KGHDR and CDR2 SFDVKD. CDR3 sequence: CATSDLGGPNQPQHF.

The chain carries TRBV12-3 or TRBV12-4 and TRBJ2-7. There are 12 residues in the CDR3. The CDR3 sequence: CASSPFGPEQYF.

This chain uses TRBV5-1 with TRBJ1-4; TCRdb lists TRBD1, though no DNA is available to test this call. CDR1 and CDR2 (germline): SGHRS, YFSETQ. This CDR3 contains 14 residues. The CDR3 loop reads CASSSTVGDEKLFF.

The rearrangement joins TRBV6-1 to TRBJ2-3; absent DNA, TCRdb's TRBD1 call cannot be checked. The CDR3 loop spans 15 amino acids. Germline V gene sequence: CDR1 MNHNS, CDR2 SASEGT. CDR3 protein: CASTEQGRGADTQYF.

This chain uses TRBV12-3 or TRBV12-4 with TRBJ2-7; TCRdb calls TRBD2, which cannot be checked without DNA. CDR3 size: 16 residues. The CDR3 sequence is CASSRAGAFLSYEQYF.

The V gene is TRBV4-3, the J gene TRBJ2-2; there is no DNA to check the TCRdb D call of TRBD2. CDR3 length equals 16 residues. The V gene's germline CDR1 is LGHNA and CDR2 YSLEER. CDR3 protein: CASSPYLAGYTGELFF.

The CDR3 spells CASSLSRREYEQYF. V gene TRBV5-1 combines with J gene TRBJ2-7; with no DNA, the TCRdb D assignment of TRBD2 cannot be verified. CDR3 length: 14 residues. Looked up from germline, CDR1 is SGHRS and CDR2 is YFSETQ.

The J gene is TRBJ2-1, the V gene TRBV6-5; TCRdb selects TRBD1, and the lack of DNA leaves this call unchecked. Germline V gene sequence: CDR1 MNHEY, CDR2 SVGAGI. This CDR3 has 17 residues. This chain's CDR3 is CASSYDSGRSSYNEQFF.

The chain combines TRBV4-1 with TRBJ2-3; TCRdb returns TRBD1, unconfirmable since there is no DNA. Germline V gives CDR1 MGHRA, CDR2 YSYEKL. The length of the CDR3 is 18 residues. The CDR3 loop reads CASSQGSLGQGVTDTQYF.

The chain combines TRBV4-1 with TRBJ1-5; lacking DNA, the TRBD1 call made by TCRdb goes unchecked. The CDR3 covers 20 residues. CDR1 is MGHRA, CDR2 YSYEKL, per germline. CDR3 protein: CASSQEAVPYRYRGSQPQHF.

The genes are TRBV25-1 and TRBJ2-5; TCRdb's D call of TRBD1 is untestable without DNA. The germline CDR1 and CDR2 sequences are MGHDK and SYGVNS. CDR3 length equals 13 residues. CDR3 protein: CASSDTGAETQYF.

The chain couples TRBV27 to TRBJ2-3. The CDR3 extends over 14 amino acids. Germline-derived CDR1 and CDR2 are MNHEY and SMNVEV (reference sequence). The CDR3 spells CASSSTANTDTQYF.

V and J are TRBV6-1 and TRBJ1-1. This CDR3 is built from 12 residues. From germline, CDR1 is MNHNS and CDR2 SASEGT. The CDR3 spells CASSEHPTEAFF.

CDR3 sequence reads: CASSTVDRVNSPLHF. This rearrangement joins TRBV4-3 to TRBJ1-6; TCRdb gives TRBD1 as the D gene, but with no DNA this cannot be confirmed. Germline CDR1 LGHNA, CDR2 YSLEER. The CDR3 consists of 15 residues.

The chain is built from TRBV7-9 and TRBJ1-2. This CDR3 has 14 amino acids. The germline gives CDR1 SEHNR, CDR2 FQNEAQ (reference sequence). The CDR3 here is CASSSRTDLAGYTF.

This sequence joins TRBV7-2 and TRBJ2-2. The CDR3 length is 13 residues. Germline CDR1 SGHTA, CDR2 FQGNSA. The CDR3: CASSFSMGGELFF. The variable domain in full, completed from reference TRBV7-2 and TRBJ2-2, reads GAGVSQSPSNKVTEKGKDVELRCDPISGHTALYWYRQSLGQGLEFLIYFQGNSAPDKSGLPSDRFSAERTGGSVSTLTIQRTQQEDSAVYLCASSFSMGGELFFGEGSRLTVL.